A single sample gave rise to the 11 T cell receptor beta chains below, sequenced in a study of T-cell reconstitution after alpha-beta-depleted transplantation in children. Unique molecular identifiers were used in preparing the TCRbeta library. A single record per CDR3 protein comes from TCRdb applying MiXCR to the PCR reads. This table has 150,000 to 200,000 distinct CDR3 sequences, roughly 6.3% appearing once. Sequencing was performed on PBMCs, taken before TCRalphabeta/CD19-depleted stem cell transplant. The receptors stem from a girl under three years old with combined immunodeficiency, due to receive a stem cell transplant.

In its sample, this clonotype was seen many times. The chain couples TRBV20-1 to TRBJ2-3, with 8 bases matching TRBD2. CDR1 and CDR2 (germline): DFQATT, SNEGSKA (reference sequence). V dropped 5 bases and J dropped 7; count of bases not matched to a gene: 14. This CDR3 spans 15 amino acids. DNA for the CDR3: TGCAGTGCTCCCTACCCTGGGAGCGGGAGCCATACGCAGTATTTT. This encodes CSAPYPGSGSHTQYF.

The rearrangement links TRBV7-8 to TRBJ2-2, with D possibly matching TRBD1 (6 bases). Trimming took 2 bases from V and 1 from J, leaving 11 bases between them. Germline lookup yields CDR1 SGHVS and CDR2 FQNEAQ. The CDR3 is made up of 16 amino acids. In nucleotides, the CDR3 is TGTGCCAGCAGCTTAAGGACAGCTTGGAACACCGGGGAGCTGTTTTTT. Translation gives CASSLRTAWNTGELFF.

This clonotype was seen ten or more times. In DNA, the CDR3 is TGTGCCGTCCGAAGCGAGTCGGAGACCCAGTACTTC. It translates to CAVRSESETQYF. The chain joins TRBV6-5 to TRBJ2-5; the D is unclear. V was shortened by 11 bases and J by 5 bases, with 15 bases between the two germline ends. CDR1 is MNHEY, CDR2 SVGAGI, per germline. CDR3 size: 12 residues.

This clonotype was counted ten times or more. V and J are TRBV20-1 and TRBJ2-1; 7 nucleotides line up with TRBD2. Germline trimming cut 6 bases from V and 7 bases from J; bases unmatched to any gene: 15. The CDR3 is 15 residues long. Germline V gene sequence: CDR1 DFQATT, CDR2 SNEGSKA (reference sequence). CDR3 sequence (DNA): TGCAGTGCCTCCCACAGCGCGGGAGTTGGTAATGAGCAGTTCTTC. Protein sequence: CSASHSAGVGNEQFF.

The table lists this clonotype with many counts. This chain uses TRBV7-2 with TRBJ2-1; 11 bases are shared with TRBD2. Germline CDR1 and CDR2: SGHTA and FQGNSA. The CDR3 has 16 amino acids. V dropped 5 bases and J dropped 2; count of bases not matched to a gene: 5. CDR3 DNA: TGTGCCAGCAGCCCATGGACTAGCGGGCCCTACAATGAGCAGTTCTTC. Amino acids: CASSPWTSGPYNEQFF. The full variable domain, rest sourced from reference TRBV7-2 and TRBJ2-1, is GAGVSQSPSNKVTEKGKDVELRCDPISGHTALYWYRQSLGQGLEFLIYFQGNSAPDKSGLPSDRFSAERTGGSVSTLTIQRTQQEDSAVYLCASSPWTSGPYNEQFFGPGTRLTVL.

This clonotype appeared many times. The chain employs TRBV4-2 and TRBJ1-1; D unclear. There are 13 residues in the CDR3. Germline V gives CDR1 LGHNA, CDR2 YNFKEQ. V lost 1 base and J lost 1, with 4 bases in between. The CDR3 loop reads CASSQVGNTEAFF. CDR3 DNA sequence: TGTGCCAGCAGCCAAGTGGGGAACACTGAAGCTTTCTTT.

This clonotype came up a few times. CDR3 sequence: CASSPSWDSRGETQYF. The CDR3 DNA reads TGTGCCAGCAGCCCAAGCTGGGACAGTCGAGGGGAGACCCAGTACTTC. This chain joins TRBV12-3 or TRBV12-4 and TRBJ2-5; 7 nucleotides line up with TRBD1. The CDR3 spans 16 residues. Trimming removed 6 bases from V and 5 bases from J; junction bases left unmatched: 15.

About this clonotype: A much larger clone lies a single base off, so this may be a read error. In DNA form, the CDR3 reads TGTGCCAGCAGCTTAGCCGGGACTAGTGATGAGCGGTTCTTC. Translated, it gives CASSLAGTSDERFF. The J gene is TRBJ2-1, the V gene TRBV7-6; 8 bases match TRBD2. The CDR3 spans 14 residues. Germline-derived CDR1 and CDR2 are SGHVS and FNYEAQ.

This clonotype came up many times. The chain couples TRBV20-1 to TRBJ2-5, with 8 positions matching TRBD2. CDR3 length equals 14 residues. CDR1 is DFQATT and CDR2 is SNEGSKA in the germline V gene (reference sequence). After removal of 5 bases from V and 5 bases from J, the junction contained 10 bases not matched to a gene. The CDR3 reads CSAPPGGRLETQYF. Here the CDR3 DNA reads TGCAGTGCTCCCCCGGGAGGGCGGTTGGAGACCCAGTACTTC.

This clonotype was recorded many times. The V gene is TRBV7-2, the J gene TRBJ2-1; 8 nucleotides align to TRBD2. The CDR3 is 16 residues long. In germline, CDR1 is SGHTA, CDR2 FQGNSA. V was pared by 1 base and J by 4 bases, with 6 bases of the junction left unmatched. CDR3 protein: CASSLGGRPLYNEQFF. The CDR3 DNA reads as TGTGCCAGCAGCTTAGGCGGGAGGCCCCTTTACAATGAGCAGTTCTTC.

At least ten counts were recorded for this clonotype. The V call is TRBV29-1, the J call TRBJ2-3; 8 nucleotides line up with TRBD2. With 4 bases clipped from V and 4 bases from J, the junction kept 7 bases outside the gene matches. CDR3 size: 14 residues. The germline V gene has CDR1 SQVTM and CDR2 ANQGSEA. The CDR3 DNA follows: TGCAGCGTTGTACCGGGGGGGAGAGCAGATACGCAGTATTTT. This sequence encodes CSVVPGGRADTQYF.